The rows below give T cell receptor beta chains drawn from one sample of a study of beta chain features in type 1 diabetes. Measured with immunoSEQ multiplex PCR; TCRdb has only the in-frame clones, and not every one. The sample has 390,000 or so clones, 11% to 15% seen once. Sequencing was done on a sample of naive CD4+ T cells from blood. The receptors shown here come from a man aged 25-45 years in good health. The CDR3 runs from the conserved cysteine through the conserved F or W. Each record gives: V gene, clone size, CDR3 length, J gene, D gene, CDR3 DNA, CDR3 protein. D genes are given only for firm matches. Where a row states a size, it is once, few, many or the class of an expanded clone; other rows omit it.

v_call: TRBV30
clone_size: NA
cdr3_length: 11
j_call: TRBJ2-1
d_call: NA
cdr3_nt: TGTGCCTGGAGTGGGTTACGCGAGCAGTTCTTC
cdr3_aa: CAWSGLREQFF

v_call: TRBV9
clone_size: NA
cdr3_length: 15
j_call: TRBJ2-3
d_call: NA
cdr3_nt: TGTGCCAGCAGCGTCCAGGGGTCTCGCACAGATACGCAGTATTTT
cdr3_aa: CASSVQGSRTDTQYF

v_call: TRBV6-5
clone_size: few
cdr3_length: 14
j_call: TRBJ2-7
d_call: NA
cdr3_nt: TGTGCCAGCAGTTACCTTGGGCAGGCCTACGAGCAGTACTTC
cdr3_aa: CASSYLGQAYEQYF

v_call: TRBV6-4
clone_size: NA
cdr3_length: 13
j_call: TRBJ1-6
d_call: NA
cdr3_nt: TGTGCCAGCAGTGACTCGACAGCTTCACCCCTCCACTTT
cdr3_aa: CASSDSTASPLHF

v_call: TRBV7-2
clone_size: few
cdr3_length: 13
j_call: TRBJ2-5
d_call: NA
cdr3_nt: TGTGCCAGCAGCTTAGCCCCGGGGGAGACCCAGTACTTC
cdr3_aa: CASSLAPGETQYF

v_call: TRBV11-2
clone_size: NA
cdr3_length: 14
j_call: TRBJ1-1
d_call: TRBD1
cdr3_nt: TGTGCCAGCAGCAGACAGGGGGCAGGGGCTGAAGCTTTCTTT
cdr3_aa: CASSRQGAGAEAFF

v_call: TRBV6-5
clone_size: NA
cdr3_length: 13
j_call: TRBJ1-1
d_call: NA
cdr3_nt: TGTGCCAGCAGGGGCAAAAAGAACACTGAAGCTTTCTTT
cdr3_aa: CASRGKKNTEAFF

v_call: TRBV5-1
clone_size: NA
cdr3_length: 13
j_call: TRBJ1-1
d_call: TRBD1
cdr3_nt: TGCGCCAGCAGCTTGGGGACAGGTTCTGAAGCTTTCTTT
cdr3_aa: CASSLGTGSEAFF

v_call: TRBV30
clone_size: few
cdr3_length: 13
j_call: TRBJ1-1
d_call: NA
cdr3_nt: TGTGCCTGGAGTGTACATGAGGGGACTGAAGCTTTCTTT
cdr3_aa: CAWSVHEGTEAFF

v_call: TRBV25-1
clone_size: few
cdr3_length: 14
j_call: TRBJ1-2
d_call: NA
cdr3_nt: TGTGCCAGCAGTGAATCCGGGGGCCGCTATGGCTACACCTTC
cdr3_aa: CASSESGGRYGYTF

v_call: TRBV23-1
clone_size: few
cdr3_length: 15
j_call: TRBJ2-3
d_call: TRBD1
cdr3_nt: TGCGCCAGCAGTCAACATCAGGGGGGCACAGATACGCAGTATTTT
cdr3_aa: CASSQHQGGTDTQYF

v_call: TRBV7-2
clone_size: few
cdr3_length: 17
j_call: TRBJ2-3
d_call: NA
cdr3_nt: TGTGCCAGCAGCTCCCCTCTCGGGGCTAGTCGCACAGATACGCAGTATTTT
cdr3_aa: CASSSPLGASRTDTQYF

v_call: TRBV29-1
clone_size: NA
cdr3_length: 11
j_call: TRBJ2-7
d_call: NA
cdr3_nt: TGCAGCGTTGTCGGGGCGTACGAGCAGTACTTC
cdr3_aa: CSVVGAYEQYF

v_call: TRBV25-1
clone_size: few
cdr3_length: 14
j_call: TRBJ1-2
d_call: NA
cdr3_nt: TGTGCCAGCAGTGAGACCAGGCTTGCTTGGGGCTACACCTTC
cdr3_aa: CASSETRLAWGYTF

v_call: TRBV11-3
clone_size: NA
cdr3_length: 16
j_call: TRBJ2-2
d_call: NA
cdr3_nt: TGTGCCAGCAGCCACGACAGGATGGTCAACACCGGGGAGCTGTTTTTT
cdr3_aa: CASSHDRMVNTGELFF

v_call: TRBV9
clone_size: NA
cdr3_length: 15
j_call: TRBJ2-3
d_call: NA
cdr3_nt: TGTGCCAGCAGCGTAGGTGGCGGGGGCACAGATACGCAGTATTTT
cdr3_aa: CASSVGGGGTDTQYF

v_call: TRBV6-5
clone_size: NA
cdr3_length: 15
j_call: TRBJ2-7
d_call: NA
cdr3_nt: TGTGCCAGCAGTTACTCATGGCCGACCTTTGGTGAGCAGTACTTC
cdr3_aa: CASSYSWPTFGEQYF

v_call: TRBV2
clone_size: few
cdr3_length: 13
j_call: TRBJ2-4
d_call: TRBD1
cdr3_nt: TGTGCCAGCACCCTGGACAGGGACGGCATTCAGTACTTC
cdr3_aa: CASTLDRDGIQYF

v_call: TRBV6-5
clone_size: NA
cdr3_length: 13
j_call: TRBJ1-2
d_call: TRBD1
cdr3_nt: TGTGCCAGCAGCAACCAGGGGGCGCGTGGCTACACCTTC
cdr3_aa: CASSNQGARGYTF

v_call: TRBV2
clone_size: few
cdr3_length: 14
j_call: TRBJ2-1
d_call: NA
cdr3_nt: TGTGCCAGCAGTGACTTCCTAGCTGTCAATGAGCAGTTCTTC
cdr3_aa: CASSDFLAVNEQFF

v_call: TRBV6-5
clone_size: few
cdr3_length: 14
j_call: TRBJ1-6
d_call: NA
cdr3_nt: TGTGCCAGCAGTTACGACAGTTATAATTCACCCCTCCACTTT
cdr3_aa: CASSYDSYNSPLHF

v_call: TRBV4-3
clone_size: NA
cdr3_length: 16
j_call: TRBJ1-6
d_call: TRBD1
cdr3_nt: TGCGCCAGCAGCCAAGACGTCGGACAGGGGAGTTCACCCCTCCACTTT
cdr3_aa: CASSQDVGQGSSPLHF

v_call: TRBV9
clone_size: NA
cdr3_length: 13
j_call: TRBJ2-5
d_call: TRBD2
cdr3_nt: TGTGCCAGCAGCGGAAGCGGGAGAGAGACCCAGTACTTC
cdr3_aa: CASSGSGRETQYF

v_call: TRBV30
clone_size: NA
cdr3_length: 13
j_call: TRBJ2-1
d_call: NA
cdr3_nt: TGTGCCTGGTCTCAGCGGGACAGGAATGAGCAGTTCTTC
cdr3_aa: CAWSQRDRNEQFF

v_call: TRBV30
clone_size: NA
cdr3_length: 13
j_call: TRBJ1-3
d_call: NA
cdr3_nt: TGTGCTCTGGGGGTAATCGAGGTTGGCACCATATATTTT
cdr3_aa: CALGVIEVGTIYF

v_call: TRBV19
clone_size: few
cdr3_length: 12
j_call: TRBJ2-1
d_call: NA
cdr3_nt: TGTGCCAGTTGGGACGTTGACAATGAGCAGTTCTTC
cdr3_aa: CASWDVDNEQFF

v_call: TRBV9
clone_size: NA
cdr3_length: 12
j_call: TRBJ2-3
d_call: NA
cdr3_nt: TGTGCCAGCAGCACCCGGGGCGCTACGCAGTATTTT
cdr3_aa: CASSTRGATQYF

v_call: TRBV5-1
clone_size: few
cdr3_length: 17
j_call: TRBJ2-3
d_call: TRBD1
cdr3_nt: TGCGCCAGCAGCTTGGGCCGGGACAGGGGCGGCACAGATACGCAGTATTTT
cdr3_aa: CASSLGRDRGGTDTQYF

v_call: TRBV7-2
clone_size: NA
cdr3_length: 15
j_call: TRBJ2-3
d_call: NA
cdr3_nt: TGTGCCAGCAGCCCCACCCCGGCGCAGGCAGATACGCAGTATTTT
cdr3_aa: CASSPTPAQADTQYF

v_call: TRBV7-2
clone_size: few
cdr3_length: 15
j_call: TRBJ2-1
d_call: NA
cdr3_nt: TGTGCCAGCAGTCTCCGAGGAGGGAACAATGATAAGCAGTTCTTC
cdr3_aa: CASSLRGGNNDKQFF

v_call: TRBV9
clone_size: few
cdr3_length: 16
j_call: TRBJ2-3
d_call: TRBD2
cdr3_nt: TGTGCCAGCAGCCTCCGGACTAGCGGGAGTACAGATACGCAGTATTTT
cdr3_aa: CASSLRTSGSTDTQYF

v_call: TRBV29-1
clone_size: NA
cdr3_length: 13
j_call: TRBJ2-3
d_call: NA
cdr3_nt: TGCAGCGTTGAAGTTGGCAGCACAGATACGCAGTATTTT
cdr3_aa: CSVEVGSTDTQYF

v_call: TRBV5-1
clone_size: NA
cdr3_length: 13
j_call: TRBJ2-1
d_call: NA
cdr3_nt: TGCGCCAGCAGTGAGGACGATGATTCTGAGCAGTTCTTC
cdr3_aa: CASSEDDDSEQFF

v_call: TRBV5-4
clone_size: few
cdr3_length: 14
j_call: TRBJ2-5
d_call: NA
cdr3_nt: TGTGCCAGCAGCTCAGGACAGTACCAAGAGACCCAGTACTTC
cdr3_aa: CASSSGQYQETQYF

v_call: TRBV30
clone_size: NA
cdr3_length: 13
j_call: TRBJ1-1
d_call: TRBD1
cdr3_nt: TGTGCCTGGAGTACAGGGGTGAACACTGAAGCTTTCTTT
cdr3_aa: CAWSTGVNTEAFF

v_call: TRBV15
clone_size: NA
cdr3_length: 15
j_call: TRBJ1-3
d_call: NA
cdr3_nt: TGTGCCACCAGCAGAGACAACGGGCCCTTAAACACCATATATTTT
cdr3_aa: CATSRDNGPLNTIYF

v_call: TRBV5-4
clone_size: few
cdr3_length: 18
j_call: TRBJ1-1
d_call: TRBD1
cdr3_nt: TGTGCCAGCAGCACAAGGACAGGATGGGGGAGTCAGAACACTGAAGCTTTCTTT
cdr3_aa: CASSTRTGWGSQNTEAFF

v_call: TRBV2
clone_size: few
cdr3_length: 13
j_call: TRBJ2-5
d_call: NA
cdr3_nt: TGTGCCAGCAGTGTTGCAGGGACGGGGACCCAGTACTTC
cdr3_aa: CASSVAGTGTQYF

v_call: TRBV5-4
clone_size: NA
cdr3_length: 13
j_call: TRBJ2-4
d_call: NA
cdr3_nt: TGTGCCAGCAGCTCAAACAGTGATGCCATTCAGTACTTC
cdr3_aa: CASSSNSDAIQYF

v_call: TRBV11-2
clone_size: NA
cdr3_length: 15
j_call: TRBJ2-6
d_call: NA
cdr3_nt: TGTGCCAGCAGCTTAGCAGGGGCCTGGGCCAACGTCCTGACTTTC
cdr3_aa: CASSLAGAWANVLTF